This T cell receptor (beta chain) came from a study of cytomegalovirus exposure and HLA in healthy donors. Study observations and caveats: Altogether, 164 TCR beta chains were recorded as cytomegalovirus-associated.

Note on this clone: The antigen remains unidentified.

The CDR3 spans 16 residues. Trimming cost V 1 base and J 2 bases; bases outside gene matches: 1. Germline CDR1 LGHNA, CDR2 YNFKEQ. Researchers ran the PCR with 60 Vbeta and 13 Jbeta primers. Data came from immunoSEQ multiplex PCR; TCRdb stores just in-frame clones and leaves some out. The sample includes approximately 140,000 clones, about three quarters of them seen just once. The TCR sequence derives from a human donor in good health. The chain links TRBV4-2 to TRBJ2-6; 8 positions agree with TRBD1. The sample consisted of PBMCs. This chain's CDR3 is CASSQATGAGANVLTF. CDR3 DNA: TGTGCCAGCAGCCAAGCGACAGGGGCTGGGGCCAACGTCCTGACTTTC.